These T cell receptor beta chains were read from a single sample in a study of T cells in Graves' hyperthyroidism and ophthalmopathy. TCRdb processed the multiplex PCR reads anew with MiXCR; each CDR3 protein has one entry. Among about 270,000 distinct CDR3 sequences listed, over 20% were seen once. What was sequenced was blood. These receptors were obtained from a man aged 25 to 40 with Graves' ophthalmopathy. Each CDR3 is given with its conserved first and last residue. Each record gives: CDR3 length, clone size, D gene, J gene, V gene, CDR3 protein, CDR3 DNA. D genes are given only for firm matches. Clone size is stated in some rows and not others, as once, few, many or a class when expanded.

len: 13; abundance: NA; d_gene: NA; j_gene: TRBJ1-1; v_gene: TRBV6-6; CDR3aa: CASSYTGRAEAFF; CDR3nt: TGTGCCAGCAGTTACACGGGGCGGGCTGAAGCTTTCTTT
len: 15; abundance: many; d_gene: TRBD2; j_gene: TRBJ2-1; v_gene: TRBV11-3; CDR3aa: CASSSGLADYNEQFF; CDR3nt: TGTGCCAGCAGCTCGGGACTAGCGGACTACAATGAGCAGTTCTTC
len: 20; abundance: NA; d_gene: TRBD2; j_gene: TRBJ2-6; v_gene: TRBV15; CDR3aa: CATSRDAWGGSPSGANVLTF; CDR3nt: TGTGCCACCAGCAGAGATGCTTGGGGGGGGTCTCCCTCTGGGGCCAACGTCCTGACTTTC
len: 14; abundance: NA; d_gene: NA; j_gene: TRBJ1-1; v_gene: TRBV6-6; CDR3aa: CASSYSWQNTEAFF; CDR3nt: TGTGCCAGCAGTTACTCCTGGCAGAACACTGAAGCTTTCTTT
len: 16; abundance: many; d_gene: NA; j_gene: TRBJ2-2; v_gene: TRBV12-3/TRBV12-4; CDR3aa: CASKSWQGENTGELFF; CDR3nt: TGTGCCAGCAAGAGTTGGCAGGGAGAGAACACCGGGGAGCTGTTTTTT
len: 14; abundance: few; d_gene: NA; j_gene: TRBJ1-5; v_gene: TRBV2; CDR3aa: CASSGATGNQPQHF; CDR3nt: TGTGCCAGCAGTGGAGCAACGGGCAATCAGCCCCAGCATTTT
len: 14; abundance: many; d_gene: NA; j_gene: TRBJ2-5; v_gene: TRBV27; CDR3aa: CASSNGGVRVAQYF; CDR3nt: TGTGCCAGCAGTAACGGGGGTGTTAGGGTGGCCCAGTACTTC
len: 14; abundance: few; d_gene: TRBD1; j_gene: TRBJ2-2; v_gene: TRBV29-1; CDR3aa: CSVVSQGAIGELFF; CDR3nt: TGCAGCGTTGTTTCACAGGGGGCTATCGGGGAGCTGTTTTTT
len: 13; abundance: few; d_gene: NA; j_gene: TRBJ1-2; v_gene: TRBV18; CDR3aa: CASSPDTTVGYTF; CDR3nt: TGTGCCAGCTCCCCCGACACGACAGTTGGCTACACCTTC
len: 14; abundance: NA; d_gene: NA; j_gene: TRBJ1-5; v_gene: TRBV28; CDR3aa: CASRSEEKHQPQHF; CDR3nt: TGTGCCAGCAGATCGGAAGAAAAGCATCAGCCCCAGCATTTT
len: 14; abundance: many; d_gene: NA; j_gene: TRBJ1-1; v_gene: TRBV28; CDR3aa: CASSPGPLNTEAFF; CDR3nt: TGTGCCAGCAGTCCGGGACCGCTAAACACTGAAGCTTTCTTT
len: 16; abundance: NA; d_gene: TRBD1; j_gene: TRBJ2-1; v_gene: TRBV20-1; CDR3aa: CSAKGQGQSYLNEQFF; CDR3nt: TGCAGTGCTAAGGGACAGGGCCAGTCCTACCTCAATGAGCAGTTCTTC
len: 15; abundance: NA; d_gene: TRBD1; j_gene: TRBJ2-7; v_gene: TRBV18; CDR3aa: CASSPGTGRNYEQYF; CDR3nt: TGTGCCAGCTCACCCGGGACAGGACGAAACTACGAGCAGTACTTC